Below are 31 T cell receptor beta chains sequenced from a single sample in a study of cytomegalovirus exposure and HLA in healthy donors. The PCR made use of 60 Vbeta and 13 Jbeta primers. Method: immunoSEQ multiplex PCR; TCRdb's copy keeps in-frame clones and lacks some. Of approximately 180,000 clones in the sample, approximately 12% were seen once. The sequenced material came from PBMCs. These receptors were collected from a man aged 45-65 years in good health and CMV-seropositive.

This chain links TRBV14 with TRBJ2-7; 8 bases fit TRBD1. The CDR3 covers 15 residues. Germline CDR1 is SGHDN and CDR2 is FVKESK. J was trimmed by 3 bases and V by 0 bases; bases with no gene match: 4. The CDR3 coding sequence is TGTGCCAGCAGCCAAGACCGACAGGGGTGCTACGAGCAGTACGTC. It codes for CASSQDRQGCYEQYV.

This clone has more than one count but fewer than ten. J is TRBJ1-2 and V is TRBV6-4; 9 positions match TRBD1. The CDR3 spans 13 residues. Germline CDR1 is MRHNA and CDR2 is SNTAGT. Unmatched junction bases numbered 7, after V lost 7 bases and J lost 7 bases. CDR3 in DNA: TGTGCCAGCAATTCCGGGACAGGGCCTGGCTACACCTTC. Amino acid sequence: CASNSGTGPGYTF.

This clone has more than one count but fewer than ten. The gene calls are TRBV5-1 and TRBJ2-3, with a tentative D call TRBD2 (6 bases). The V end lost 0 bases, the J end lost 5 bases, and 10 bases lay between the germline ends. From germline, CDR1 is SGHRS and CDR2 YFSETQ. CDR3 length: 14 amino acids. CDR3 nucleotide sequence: TGCGCCAGCAGCTTGGATGGGGGGAAAGATACGCAGTATTTT. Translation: CASSLDGGKDTQYF. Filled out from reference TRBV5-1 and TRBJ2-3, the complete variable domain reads KAGVTQTPRYLIKTRGQQVTLSCSPISGHRSVSWYQQTPGQGLQFLFEYFSETQRNKGNFPGRFSGRQFSNSRSEMNVSTLELGDSALYLCASSLDGGKDTQYFGPGTRLTVL.

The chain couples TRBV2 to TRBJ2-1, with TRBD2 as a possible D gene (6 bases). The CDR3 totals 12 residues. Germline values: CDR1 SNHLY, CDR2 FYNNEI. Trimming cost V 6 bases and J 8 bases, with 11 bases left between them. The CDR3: CASRGLNHEQFF. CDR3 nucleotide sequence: TGTGCCAGCAGGGGACTGAACCATGAGCAGTTCTTC.

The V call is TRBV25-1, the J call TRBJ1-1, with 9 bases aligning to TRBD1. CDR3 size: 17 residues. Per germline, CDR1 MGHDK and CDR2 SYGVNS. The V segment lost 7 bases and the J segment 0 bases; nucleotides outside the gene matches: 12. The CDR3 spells CASNSGTGKNMNTEAFF. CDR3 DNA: TGTGCCAGCAATTCCGGGACAGGGAAAAACATGAACACTGAAGCTTTCTTT.

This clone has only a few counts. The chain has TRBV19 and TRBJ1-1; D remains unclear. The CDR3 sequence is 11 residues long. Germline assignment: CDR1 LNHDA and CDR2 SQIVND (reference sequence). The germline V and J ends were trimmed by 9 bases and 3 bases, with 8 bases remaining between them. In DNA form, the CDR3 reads TGTGCCAGCCTATTATACACTGAAGCTTTCTTT. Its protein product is CASLLYTEAFF.

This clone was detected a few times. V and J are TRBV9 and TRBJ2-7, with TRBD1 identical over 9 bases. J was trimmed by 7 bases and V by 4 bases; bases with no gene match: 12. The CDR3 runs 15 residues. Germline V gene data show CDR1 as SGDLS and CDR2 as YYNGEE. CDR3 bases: TGTGCCAGCAGCTCGAGCCGGACAGGGGTGGGAGAGCAGTACTTC. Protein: CASSSSRTGVGEQYF.

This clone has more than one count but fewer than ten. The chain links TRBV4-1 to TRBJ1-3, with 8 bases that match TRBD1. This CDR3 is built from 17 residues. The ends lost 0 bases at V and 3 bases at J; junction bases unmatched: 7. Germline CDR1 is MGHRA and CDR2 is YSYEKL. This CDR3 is CASSQDSQGANGNTIYF. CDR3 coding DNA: TGCGCCAGCAGCCAAGATAGCCAGGGGGCCAATGGAAACACCATATATTTT.

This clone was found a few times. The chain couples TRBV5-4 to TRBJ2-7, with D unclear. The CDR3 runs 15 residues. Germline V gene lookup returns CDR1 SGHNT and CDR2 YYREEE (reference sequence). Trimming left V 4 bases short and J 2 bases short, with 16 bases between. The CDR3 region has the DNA TGTGCCAGCAGCCCACCGGGTAGCAGTACCTACGAGCAGTACTTC. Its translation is CASSPPGSSTYEQYF.

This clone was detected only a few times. CDR3: CASSPRSEDYGYTF. The CDR3 region has the DNA TGTGCCAGCTCACCGAGGTCGGAGGACTATGGCTACACCTTC. The rearrangement uses TRBV18 and TRBJ1-2; the D is unclear. The CDR3 spans 14 residues. Germline CDR1 is KGHSH and CDR2 is LQKENI. V dropped 3 bases and J dropped 3 bases, with 11 bases sitting between them.

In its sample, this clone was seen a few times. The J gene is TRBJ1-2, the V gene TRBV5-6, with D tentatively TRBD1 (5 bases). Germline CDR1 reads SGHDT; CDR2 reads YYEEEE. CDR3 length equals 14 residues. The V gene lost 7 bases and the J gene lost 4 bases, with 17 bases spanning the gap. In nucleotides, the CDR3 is TGTGCCAGCTCGGGGGGTGGAGGGACCTATGGCTACACCTTC. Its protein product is CASSGGGGTYGYTF.

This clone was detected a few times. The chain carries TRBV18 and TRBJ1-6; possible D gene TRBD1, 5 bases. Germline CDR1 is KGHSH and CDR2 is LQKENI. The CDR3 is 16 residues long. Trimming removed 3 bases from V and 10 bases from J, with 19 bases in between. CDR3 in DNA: TGTGCCAGCTCACCCAAGGTTCAGGGAAATGGATCACCCCTCCACTTT. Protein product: CASSPKVQGNGSPLHF.

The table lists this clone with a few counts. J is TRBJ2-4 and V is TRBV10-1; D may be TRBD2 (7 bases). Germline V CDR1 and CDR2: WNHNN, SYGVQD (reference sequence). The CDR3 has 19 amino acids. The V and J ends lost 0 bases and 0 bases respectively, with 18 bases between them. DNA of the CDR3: TGCGCCAGCAGTGAGTCGGGGGGGCAGAGACATTTAGCCAAAAACATTCAGTACTTC. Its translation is CASSESGGQRHLAKNIQYF.

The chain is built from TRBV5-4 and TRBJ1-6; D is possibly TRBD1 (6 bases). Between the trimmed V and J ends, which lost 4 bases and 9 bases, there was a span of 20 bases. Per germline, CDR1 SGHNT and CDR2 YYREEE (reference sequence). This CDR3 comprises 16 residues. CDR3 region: CASSTMGSGAISPLHF. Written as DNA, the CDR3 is TGTGCCAGCAGCACCATGGGATCAGGGGCTATTTCACCCCTCCACTTT.

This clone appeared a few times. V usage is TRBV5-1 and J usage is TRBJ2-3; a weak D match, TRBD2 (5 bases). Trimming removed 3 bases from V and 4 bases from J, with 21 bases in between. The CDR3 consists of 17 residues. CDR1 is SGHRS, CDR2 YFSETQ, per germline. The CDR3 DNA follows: TGCGCCAGCAGCTCCCCGGAGTGGAGGCCCAACGCAGATACGCAGTATTTT. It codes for CASSSPEWRPNADTQYF.

CDR3 sequence reads: CASTRRPSGTASTEAFF. The CDR3 nucleotides read TGTGCCAGCACCCGGCGCCCCTCCGGGACAGCAAGCACTGAAGCTTTCTTT. This sequence joins TRBV6-4 and TRBJ1-1, with 7 bases fitting TRBD1. Germline assignment: CDR1 MRHNA and CDR2 SNTAGT. V shed 7 bases and J 4 bases; nucleotides not matched to a gene: 18. The CDR3 loop spans 17 amino acids.

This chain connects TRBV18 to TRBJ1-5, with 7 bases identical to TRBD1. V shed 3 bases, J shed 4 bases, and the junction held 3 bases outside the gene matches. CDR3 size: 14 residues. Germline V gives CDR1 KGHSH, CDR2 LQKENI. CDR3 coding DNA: TGTGCCAGCTCACCCGACAGGGAAAATCAGCCCCAGCATTTT. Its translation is CASSPDRENQPQHF.

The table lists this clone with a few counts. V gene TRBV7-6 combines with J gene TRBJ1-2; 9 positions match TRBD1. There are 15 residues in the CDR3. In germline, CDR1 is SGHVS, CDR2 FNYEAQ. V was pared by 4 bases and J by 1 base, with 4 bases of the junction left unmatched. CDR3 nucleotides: TGTGCCAGCAGCTCCCGGACAGGGGATAACTATGGCTACACCTTC. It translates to CASSSRTGDNYGYTF.

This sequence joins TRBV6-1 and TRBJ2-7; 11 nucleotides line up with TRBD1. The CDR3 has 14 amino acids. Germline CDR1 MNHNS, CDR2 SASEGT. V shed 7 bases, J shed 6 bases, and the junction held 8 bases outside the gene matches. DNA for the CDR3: TGTGCCAGCATTCGGGACAGGGGGGCCCTCGAGCAGTACGTC. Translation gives CASIRDRGALEQYV.

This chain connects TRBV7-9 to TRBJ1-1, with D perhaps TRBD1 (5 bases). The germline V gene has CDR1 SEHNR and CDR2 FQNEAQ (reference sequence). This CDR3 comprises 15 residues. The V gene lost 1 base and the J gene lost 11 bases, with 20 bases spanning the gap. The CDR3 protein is CASSLGGVSSTGAFF. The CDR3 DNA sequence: TGTGCCAGCAGCTTAGGGGGGGTATCATCGACGGGTGCTTTCTTT.

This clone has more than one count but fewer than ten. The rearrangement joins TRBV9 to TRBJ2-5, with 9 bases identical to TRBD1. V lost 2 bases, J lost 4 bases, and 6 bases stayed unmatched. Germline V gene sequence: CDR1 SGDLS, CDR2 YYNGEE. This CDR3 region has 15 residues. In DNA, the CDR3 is TGTGCCAGCAGCGTTGCACCGGGACAGGGAGAGACCCAGTACTTC. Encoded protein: CASSVAPGQGETQYF.

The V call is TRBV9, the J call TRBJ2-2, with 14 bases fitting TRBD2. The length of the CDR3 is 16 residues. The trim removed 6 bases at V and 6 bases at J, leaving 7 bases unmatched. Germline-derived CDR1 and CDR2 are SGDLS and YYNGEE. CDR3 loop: CASTGEGLAGAGELFF. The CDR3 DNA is TGTGCCAGCACCGGGGAGGGACTAGCGGGGGCCGGGGAGCTGTTTTTT.

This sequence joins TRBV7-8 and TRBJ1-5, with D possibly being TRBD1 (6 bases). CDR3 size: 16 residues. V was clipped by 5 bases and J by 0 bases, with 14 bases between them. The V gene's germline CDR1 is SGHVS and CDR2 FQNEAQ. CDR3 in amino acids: CASSLLLGASNQPQHF. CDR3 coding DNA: TGTGCCAGCAGCCTTTTGTTGGGGGCTAGCAATCAGCCCCAGCATTTT.

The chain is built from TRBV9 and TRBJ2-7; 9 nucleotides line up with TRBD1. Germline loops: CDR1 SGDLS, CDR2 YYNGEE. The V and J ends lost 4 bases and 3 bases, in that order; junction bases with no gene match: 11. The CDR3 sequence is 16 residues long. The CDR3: CASSLGTGYGGYEQYF. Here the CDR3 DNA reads TGTGCCAGCAGCTTAGGGACAGGGTATGGAGGCTACGAGCAGTACTTC.

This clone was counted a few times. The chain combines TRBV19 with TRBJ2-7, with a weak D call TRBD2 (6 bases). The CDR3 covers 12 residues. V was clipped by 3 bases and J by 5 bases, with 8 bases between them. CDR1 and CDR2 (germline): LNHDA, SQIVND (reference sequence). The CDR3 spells CASSIGEDEQYV. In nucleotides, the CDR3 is TGTGCCAGTAGTATTGGGGAGGACGAGCAGTACGTC.

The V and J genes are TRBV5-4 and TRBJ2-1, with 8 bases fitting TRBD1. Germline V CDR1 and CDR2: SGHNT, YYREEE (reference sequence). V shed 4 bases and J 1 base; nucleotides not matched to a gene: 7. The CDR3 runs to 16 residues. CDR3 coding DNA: TGTGCCAGCAGCCCCAAAGGGACAGGTTCCTACAATGAGCAGTTCTTC. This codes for CASSPKGTGSYNEQFF.

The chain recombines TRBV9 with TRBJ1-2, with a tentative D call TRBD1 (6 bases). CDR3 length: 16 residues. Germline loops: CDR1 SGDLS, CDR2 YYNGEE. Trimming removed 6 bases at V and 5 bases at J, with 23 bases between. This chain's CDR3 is CASTLSRGGARYGYTF. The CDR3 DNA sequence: TGTGCCAGCACTCTCAGCCGGGGGGGCGCACGATATGGCTACACCTTC.

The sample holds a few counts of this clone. The CDR3 DNA is TGCGCCAGCAGCCAAGAACGTCTAAGCTCTGGAAACACCATATATTTT. Translated, it gives CASSQERLSSGNTIYF. The chain has TRBV4-3 and TRBJ1-3, with D unresolved. CDR1 is LGHNA, CDR2 YSLEER, per germline. The CDR3 has 16 amino acids. V was shortened by 0 bases and J by 0 bases, with 9 bases between the two germline ends.

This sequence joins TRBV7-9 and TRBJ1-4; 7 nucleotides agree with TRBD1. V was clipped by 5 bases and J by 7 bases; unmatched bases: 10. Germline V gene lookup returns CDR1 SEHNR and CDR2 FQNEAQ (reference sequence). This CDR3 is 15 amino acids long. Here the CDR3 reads CASSRGLPGGEKLFF. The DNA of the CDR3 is TGTGCCAGCAGCCGGGGCCTACCAGGGGGTGAAAAACTGTTTTTT.

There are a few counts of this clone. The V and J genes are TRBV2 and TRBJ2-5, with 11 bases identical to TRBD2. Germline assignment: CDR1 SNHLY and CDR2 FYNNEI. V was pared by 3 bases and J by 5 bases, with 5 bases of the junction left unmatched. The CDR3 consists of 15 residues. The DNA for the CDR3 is TGTGCCAGCAGTGATGCCTTAGCGGGGGGGGAGACCCAGTACTTC. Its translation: CASSDALAGGETQYF.

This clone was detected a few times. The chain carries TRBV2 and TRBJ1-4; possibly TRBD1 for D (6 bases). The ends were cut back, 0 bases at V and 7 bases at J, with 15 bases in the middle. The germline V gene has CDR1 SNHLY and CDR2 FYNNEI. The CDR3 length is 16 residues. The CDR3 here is CASSEATGKRGEKLFF. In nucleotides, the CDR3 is TGTGCCAGCAGTGAAGCCACAGGGAAAAGGGGTGAAAAACTGTTTTTT.